Below, 19 T cell receptor beta chains from the same sample are listed, as sequenced in a study of control samples from healthy donors and cancer patients. Some clones are missing from TCRdb's copy, which holds only in-frame ones; the method was immunoSEQ multiplex PCR. This sample carries fewer than 120,000 clones, approximately 90% of them seen once, and the ten largest clones take roughly 4%. Sequencing was carried out using PBMCs. All receptors come from a woman in her sixties or seventies with lung cancer.

This clone was observed once. The V call is TRBV19, the J call TRBJ1-1, with D hard to call. This CDR3 comprises 11 residues. Germline V gene lookup returns CDR1 LNHDA and CDR2 SQIVND (reference sequence). Trimming cost V 7 bases and J 3 bases, with 6 bases left between them. The chain's CDR3 is CASKRDTEAFF. The DNA of the CDR3 is TGTGCCAGTAAAAGGGACACTGAAGCTTTCTTT.

The chain links TRBV19 to TRBJ1-5; 9 bases match TRBD1. From germline, CDR1 is LNHDA and CDR2 SQIVND (reference sequence). The CDR3 runs to 17 residues. The ends lost 5 bases at V and 3 bases at J; junction bases unmatched: 11. Here the CDR3 reads CASSLGTGQGFNQPQHF. The CDR3 coding sequence is TGTGCCAGTAGTCTAGGGACGGGACAGGGTTTCAATCAGCCCCAGCATTTT.

In nucleotides, the CDR3 is TGTGCCAGCACCAACCGGGGGGGCAGTAATTCACCCCTCCACTTT. Its protein product is CASTNRGGSNSPLHF. The rearrangement links TRBV3-1 (or the pseudogene TRBV3-2) to TRBJ1-6; perhaps TRBD1 as D (6 bases). V was clipped by 7 bases and J by 6 bases, with 16 bases between them. Per germline, CDR1 LGHDT and CDR2 YNNKEL (reference sequence). CDR3 size: 15 residues.

The chain carries TRBV27 and TRBJ2-1; TRBD2 might be the D (6 bases). The germline V and J ends were trimmed by 6 bases and 4 bases, with 16 bases remaining between them. Germline V gene sequence: CDR1 MNHEY, CDR2 SMNVEV (reference sequence). This CDR3 comprises 15 residues. CDR3 in amino acids: CASSPSRGGYNEQFF. CDR3 bases: TGTGCCAGCAGCCCATCACGTGGGGGGTACAATGAGCAGTTCTTC.

This clone was observed once. V gene TRBV24-1 combines with J gene TRBJ2-7, with 9 bases that match TRBD1. The CDR3 extends over 14 amino acids. In germline, CDR1 is KGHDR, CDR2 SFDVKD. After removal of 2 bases from V and 9 bases from J, the junction contained 7 bases not matched to a gene. CDR3 in amino acids: CATSDSEKTGGQYF. The CDR3 DNA reads TGTGCCACCAGTGATTCCGAAAAGACAGGGGGGCAGTACTTC.

V gene TRBV5-1 combines with J gene TRBJ2-7, with 11 bases fitting TRBD1. There are 18 residues in the CDR3. The J segment lost 4 bases and the V segment lost 5 bases, leaving 17 bases of the junction unmatched. Germline lookup yields CDR1 SGHRS and CDR2 YFSETQ. CDR3 in DNA: TGCGCCAGCAGACCTGGACAGGGGGCGCCCCCGGAATTTTACGAGCAGTACTTC. It is translated as CASRPGQGAPPEFYEQYF.

J is TRBJ1-3 and V is TRBV29-1; TRBD1 might be the D (5 bases). The CDR3 has 12 residues. V was pared by 4 bases and J by 4 bases, with 8 bases between. Germline assignment: CDR1 SQVTM and CDR2 ANQGSEA. The DNA of the CDR3 is TGCAGCGTTGCAGGGACCGGAAACACCATATATTTT. It translates to CSVAGTGNTIYF.

The chain carries TRBV11-3 and TRBJ2-3; 10 bases match TRBD1. This CDR3 spans 15 amino acids. J was trimmed by 5 bases and V by 1 base; bases with no gene match: 3. Germline values: CDR1 SGHNT, CDR2 YENEEA. As DNA, the CDR3 is TGTGCCAGCAGCTTAGCGGGACAGGGGATAGATACGCAGTATTTT. Protein product: CASSLAGQGIDTQYF.

This clone was recorded only once. V gene TRBV5-1 combines with J gene TRBJ2-3, with D possibly matching TRBD2 (6 bases). The CDR3 runs 14 residues. V lost 7 bases and J 6 bases, leaving 18 bases between the germline ends. Germline-derived CDR1 and CDR2 are SGHRS and YFSETQ. CDR3 coding DNA: TGCGCCAGCGGAGCGGGTGTTTCGAGGGATACGCAGTATTTT. This translates into CASGAGVSRDTQYF.

The rearrangement joins TRBV7-9 to TRBJ2-3, with TRBD2 as a possible D gene (6 bases). Trimming took 3 bases from V and 2 from J, leaving 12 bases between them. CDR3 length: 15 amino acids. Germline CDR1 SEHNR, CDR2 FQNEAQ (reference sequence). The CDR3 coding sequence is TGTGCCAGCAGCTTGCCCGCGGGAACCACAGATACGCAGTATTTT. The encoded protein is CASSLPAGTTDTQYF. The variable domain in full, with the rest retrieved from reference TRBV7-9 and TRBJ2-3, is DTGVSQNPRHKITKRGQNVTFRCDPISEHNRLYWYRQTLGQGPEFLTYFQNEAQLEKSRLLSDRFSAERPKGSFSTLEIQRTEQGDSAMYLCASSLPAGTTDTQYFGPGTRLTVL.

The J gene is TRBJ2-1, the V gene TRBV15, with D possibly TRBD1 on 6 matching bases. The germline V and J ends were trimmed by 4 bases and 0 bases, with 13 bases remaining between them. The CDR3 covers 16 residues. The germline gives CDR1 LNHNV, CDR2 YYDKDF (reference sequence). This chain's CDR3 is CATSTRQVPSYNEQFF. CDR3 in DNA: TGTGCCACCAGCACACGACAGGTACCCTCCTACAATGAGCAGTTCTTC.

This clone was picked up a small number of times. The genes are TRBV5-5 and TRBJ2-7; D remains ambiguous. Germline V lookup: CDR1 SGHKS, CDR2 YYEKEE (reference sequence). Trimming cost V 0 bases and J 9 bases, with 13 bases left between them. The CDR3 covers 13 residues. Here the CDR3 DNA reads TGTGCCAGCAGCTTGGAGACCGGGTCGGTGCAGTACTTC. It specifies CASSLETGSVQYF.

The chain has TRBV9 and TRBJ2-6, with 11 bases aligning to TRBD2. J gave up 0 bases and V 0 bases, and 5 bases lay outside the gene matches. From germline, CDR1 is SGDLS and CDR2 YYNGEE. There are 19 residues in the CDR3. CDR3 residues: CASSVGLAGSYSGANVLTF. Here the CDR3 DNA reads TGTGCCAGCAGCGTAGGACTAGCGGGGTCTTACTCTGGGGCCAACGTCCTGACTTTC.

The V call is TRBV3-1 (or the pseudogene TRBV3-2), the J call TRBJ2-1, with D tentatively TRBD1 or TRBD2 (5 bases each). Germline V lookup: CDR1 LGHDT, CDR2 YNNKEL (reference sequence). Trimming removed 1 base at V and 8 bases at J, with 12 bases between. The length of the CDR3 is 14 residues. CDR3 nucleotides: TGTGCCAGCAGCCAAGGAACGGGACGGGATGAGCAGTTCTTC. Protein: CASSQGTGRDEQFF.

A word on this clone: Other DNA sequences in the same sample also yield this CDR3. This chain uses TRBV5-1 with TRBJ1-1; a possible D gene is TRBD1 (5 bases). V lost 5 bases to trimming and J lost 8 bases, with 13 bases between them. The CDR3 sequence is 12 residues long. Germline V gives CDR1 SGHRS, CDR2 YFSETQ. The CDR3 reads CASRPLGEEAFF. The CDR3 DNA follows: TGCGCCAGCAGGCCCCTAGGGGAGGAAGCTTTCTTT.

This clone was counted between two and nine times. V is TRBV18 and J is TRBJ1-4, with a weak D call TRBD1 (5 bases). Trimming took off 2 bases at V and 8 bases at J, with 15 bases between the two ends. Germline assignment: CDR1 KGHSH and CDR2 LQKENI. CDR3 length: 15 residues. The CDR3 region is CASSPGMGPEEKLFF. The CDR3 DNA reads as TGTGCCAGCTCACCAGGGATGGGGCCCGAGGAAAAACTGTTTTTT.

This clone has just one count. The genes are TRBV6-5 and TRBJ1-5; 7 bases are shared with TRBD1. The CDR3 is made up of 15 amino acids. V lost 2 bases, J lost 5 bases, and 6 bases stayed unmatched. From germline, CDR1 is MNHEY and CDR2 SVGAGI. The CDR3 DNA follows: TGTGCCAGCAGTTACGCCGGACAGGAAGATCAGCCCCAGCATTTT. This codes for CASSYAGQEDQPQHF.

The V call is TRBV28, the J call TRBJ1-1; TRBD1 matches 7 bases. This CDR3 contains 14 residues. After removal of 5 bases from V and 5 bases from J, the junction contained 8 bases not matched to a gene. Per germline, CDR1 MDHEN and CDR2 SYDVKM. CDR3 nucleotide sequence: TGTGCCAGCAGTCCCCCACAGGGGAATACTGAAGCTTTCTTT. This encodes CASSPPQGNTEAFF.

V and J are TRBV3-1 (or the pseudogene TRBV3-2) and TRBJ1-6; TRBD1 aligns across 8 bases. V shed 4 bases and J 2 bases; nucleotides not matched to a gene: 1. Germline values: CDR1 LGHDT, CDR2 YNNKEL (reference sequence). The CDR3 is 15 amino acids. CDR3 nucleotides: TGTGCCAGCAGCCCGGACAGGGCCTATAATTCACCCCTCCACTTT. Its protein is CASSPDRAYNSPLHF.